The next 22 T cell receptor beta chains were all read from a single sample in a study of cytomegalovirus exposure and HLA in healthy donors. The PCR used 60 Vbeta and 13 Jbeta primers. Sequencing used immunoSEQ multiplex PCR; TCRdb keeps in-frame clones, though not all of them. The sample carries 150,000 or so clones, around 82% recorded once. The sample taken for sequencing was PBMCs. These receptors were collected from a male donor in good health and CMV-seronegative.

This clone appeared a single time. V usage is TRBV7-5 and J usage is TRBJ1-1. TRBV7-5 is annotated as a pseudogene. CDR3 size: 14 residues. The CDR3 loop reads CARSLGFAGYEAFF. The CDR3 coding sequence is TGTGCCAGAAGCTTAGGTTTCGCCGGTTACGAAGCTTTCTTT.

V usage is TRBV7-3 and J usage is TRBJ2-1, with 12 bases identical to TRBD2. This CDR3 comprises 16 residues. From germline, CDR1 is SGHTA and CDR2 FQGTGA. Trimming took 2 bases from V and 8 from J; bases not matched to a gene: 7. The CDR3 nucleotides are TGTGCCAGCAGCTTAGGGCTAGCGGGGGGGCTGCATGAGCAGTTCTTC. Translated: CASSLGLAGGLHEQFF.

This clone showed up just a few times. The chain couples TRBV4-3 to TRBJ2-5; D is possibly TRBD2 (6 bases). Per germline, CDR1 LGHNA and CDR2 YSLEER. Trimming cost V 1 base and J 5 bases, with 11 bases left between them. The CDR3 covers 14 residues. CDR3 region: CASSQAGVGETQYF. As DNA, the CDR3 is TGCGCCAGCAGCCAAGCGGGAGTCGGGGAGACCCAGTACTTC.

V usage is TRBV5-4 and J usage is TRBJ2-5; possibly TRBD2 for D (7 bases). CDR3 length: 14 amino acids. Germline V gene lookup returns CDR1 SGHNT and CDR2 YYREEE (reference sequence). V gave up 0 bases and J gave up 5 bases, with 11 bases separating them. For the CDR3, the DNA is TGTGCCAGCAGCTTGGGGGGGGGCGGGGAGACCCAGTACTTC. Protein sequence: CASSLGGGGETQYF.

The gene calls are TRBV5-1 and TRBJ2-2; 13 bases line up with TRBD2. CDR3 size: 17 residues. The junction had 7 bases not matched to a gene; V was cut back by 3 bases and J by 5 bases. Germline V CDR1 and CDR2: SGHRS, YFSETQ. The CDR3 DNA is TGCGCCAGCAGCTCCGGCGGACTAGCGGGAGTTACCGGGGAGCTGTTTTTT. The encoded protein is CASSSGGLAGVTGELFF.

CDR3: CASSLSGSSYNEQFF. Written as DNA, the CDR3 is TGTGCCAGCAGCTTGTCCGGGAGCTCCTACAATGAGCAGTTCTTC. The chain couples TRBV7-2 to TRBJ2-1, with D tentatively TRBD2 (6 bases). Trimming cost V 3 bases and J 0 bases, with 9 bases left between them. This CDR3 contains 15 residues. CDR1 SGHTA and CDR2 FQGNSA come from the germline V gene.

CDR3 sequence reads: CASSPVPDTQYF. In nucleotides, the CDR3 is TGTGCCAGCAGCCCCGTTCCAGATACGCAGTATTTT. The rearrangement uses TRBV11-2 and TRBJ2-3; D remains unclear. Trimming took off 5 bases at V and 4 bases at J, with 7 bases between the two ends. This CDR3 spans 12 amino acids. Germline-derived CDR1 and CDR2 are SGHAT and FQNNGV.

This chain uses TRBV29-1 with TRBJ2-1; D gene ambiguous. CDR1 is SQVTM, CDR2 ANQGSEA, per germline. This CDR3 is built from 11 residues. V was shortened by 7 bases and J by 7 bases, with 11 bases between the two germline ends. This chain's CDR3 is CSGRLLNEQFF. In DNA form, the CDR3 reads TGCAGCGGCCGACTTCTAAATGAGCAGTTCTTC.

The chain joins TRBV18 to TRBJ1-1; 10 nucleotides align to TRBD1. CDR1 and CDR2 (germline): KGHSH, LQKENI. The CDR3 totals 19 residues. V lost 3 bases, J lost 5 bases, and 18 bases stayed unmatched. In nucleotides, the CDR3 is TGTGCCAGCTCACCTCGACAGGGGGCCCAGTATCTCCTGGGGACTGAAGCTTTCTTT. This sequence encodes CASSPRQGAQYLLGTEAFF.

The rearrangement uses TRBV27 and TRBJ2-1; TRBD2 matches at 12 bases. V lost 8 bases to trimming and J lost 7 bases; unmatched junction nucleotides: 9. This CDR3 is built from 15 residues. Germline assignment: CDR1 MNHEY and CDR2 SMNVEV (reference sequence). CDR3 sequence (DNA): TGTGCCAGCCAAGAGACTAGCGGGAGCTGGAATGAGCAGTTCTTC. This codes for CASQETSGSWNEQFF.

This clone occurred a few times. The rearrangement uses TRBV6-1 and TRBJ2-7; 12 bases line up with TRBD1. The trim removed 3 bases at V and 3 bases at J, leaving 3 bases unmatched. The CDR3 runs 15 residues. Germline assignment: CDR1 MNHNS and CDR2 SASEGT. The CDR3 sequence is CASSEGQGALYEQYF. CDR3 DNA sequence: TGTGCCAGCAGTGAGGGACAGGGGGCGCTCTACGAGCAGTACTTC.

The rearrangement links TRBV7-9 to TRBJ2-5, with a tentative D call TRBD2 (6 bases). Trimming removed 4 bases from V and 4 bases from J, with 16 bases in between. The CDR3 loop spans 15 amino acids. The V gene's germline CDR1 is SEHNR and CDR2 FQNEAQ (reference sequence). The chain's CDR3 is CASSSRTGSGETQYF. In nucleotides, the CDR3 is TGTGCCAGCAGCTCTAGGACCGGGAGCGGAGAGACCCAGTACTTC.

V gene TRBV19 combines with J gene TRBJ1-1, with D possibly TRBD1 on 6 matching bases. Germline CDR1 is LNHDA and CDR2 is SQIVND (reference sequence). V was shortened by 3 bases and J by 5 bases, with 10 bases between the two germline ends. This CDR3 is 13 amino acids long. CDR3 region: CASSIAQGTEAFF. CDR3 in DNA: TGTGCCAGTAGTATCGCACAGGGAACTGAAGCTTTCTTT. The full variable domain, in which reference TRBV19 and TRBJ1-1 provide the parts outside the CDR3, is DGGITQSPKYLFRKEGQNVTLSCEQNLNHDAMYWYRQDPGQGLRLIYYSQIVNDFQKGDIAEGYSVSREKKESFPLTVTSAQKNPTAFYLCASSIAQGTEAFFGQGTRLTVV.

The CDR3 region is CASSPFLAGTTDTQYF. CDR3 coding DNA: TGTGCCAGCAGTCCGTTCCTAGCGGGAACCACAGATACGCAGTATTTT. The chain combines TRBV27 with TRBJ2-3; TRBD2 matches at 9 bases. The germline gives CDR1 MNHEY, CDR2 SMNVEV (reference sequence). CDR3 length: 16 residues. With 5 bases clipped from V and 2 bases from J, the junction kept 8 bases outside the gene matches.

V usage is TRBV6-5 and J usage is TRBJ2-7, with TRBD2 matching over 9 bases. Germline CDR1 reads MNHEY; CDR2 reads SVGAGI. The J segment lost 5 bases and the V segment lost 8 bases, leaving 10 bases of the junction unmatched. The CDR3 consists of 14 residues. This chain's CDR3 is CASGTPGGGDEQYF. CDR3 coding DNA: TGTGCCAGCGGAACTCCCGGCGGGGGGGACGAGCAGTACTTC.

CDR3 DNA sequence: TGCGCCAGCAGCCCGGACGGGGGTAACTATGGCTACACCTTC. Protein: CASSPDGGNYGYTF. The rearrangement links TRBV5-1 to TRBJ1-2; maybe TRBD1 (5 bases). V was clipped by 4 bases and J by 1 base, with 11 bases between them. This CDR3 has 14 residues. Germline V gives CDR1 SGHRS, CDR2 YFSETQ.

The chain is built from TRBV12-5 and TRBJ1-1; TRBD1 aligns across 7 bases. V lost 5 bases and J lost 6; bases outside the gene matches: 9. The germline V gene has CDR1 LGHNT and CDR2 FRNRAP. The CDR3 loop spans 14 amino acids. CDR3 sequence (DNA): TGTGCTAGTGGTAGAGAAGGGGGCTTCGCTGAAGCTTTCTTT. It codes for CASGREGGFAEAFF.

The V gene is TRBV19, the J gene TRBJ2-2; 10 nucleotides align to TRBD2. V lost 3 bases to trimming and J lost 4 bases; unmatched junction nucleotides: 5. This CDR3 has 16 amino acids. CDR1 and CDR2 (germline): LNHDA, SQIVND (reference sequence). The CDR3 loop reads CASSIPSGRATGELFF. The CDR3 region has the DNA TGTGCCAGTAGTATCCCCAGCGGGAGGGCCACCGGGGAGCTGTTTTTT.

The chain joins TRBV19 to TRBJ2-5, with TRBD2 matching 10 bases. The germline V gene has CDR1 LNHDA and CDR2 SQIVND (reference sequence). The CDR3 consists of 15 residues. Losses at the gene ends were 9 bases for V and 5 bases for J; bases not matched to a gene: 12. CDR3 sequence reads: CASSSGGAQRETQYF. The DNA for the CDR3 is TGTGCCAGCTCCAGCGGGGGGGCTCAGCGCGAGACCCAGTACTTC.

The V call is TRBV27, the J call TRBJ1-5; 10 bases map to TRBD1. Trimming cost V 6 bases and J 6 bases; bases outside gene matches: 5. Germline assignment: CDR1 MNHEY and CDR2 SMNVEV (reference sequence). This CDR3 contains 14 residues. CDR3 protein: CASRTGGRSQPQHF. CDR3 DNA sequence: TGTGCCAGCAGGACAGGGGGCAGGAGTCAGCCCCAGCATTTT.

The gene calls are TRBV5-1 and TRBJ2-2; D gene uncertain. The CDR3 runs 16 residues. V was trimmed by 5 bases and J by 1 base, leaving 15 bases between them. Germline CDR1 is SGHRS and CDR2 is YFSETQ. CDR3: CASSQPAGLNTGELFF. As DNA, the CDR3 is TGCGCCAGCAGTCAACCCGCTGGGCTGAACACCGGGGAGCTGTTTTTT.

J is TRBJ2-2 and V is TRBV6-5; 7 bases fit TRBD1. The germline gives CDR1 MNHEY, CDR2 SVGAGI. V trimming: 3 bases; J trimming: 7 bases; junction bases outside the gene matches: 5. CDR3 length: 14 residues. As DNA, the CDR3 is TGTGCCAGCAGTTATAAACAGGGGTACGGGGAGCTGTTTTTT. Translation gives CASSYKQGYGELFF.